This T cell receptor (beta chain) comes out of a study of cytotoxic CD8 clonotypes in ibrutinib-treated CLL. Study-level points and caveats: Baseline clonality, above age-matched healthy donor levels, tracked circulating CD8+ T-cell counts.

With regard to this clone: As yet, its antigen is unknown.

Generated by immunoSEQ multiplex PCR, the TCRdb table keeps only in-frame clones and is missing some. The sample has 270,000 or so clones, roughly three quarters seen once. The CDR3 is 15 residues long. J gave up 8 bases and V 5 bases, and 9 bases lay outside the gene matches. Germline V CDR1 and CDR2: LNHNV, YYDKDF (reference sequence). This clonotype was sampled from a human donor with chronic lymphocytic leukemia. V is TRBV15 and J is TRBJ1-6; the match to TRBD1 covers 7 bases. The specimen was PBMCs, collected at disease progression, from a patient treated with ibrutinib. DNA of the CDR3: TGTGCCACCAGCGGAACCGGGACAGTCTATTCACCCCTCCACTTT. Translating gives CATSGTGTVYSPLHF.